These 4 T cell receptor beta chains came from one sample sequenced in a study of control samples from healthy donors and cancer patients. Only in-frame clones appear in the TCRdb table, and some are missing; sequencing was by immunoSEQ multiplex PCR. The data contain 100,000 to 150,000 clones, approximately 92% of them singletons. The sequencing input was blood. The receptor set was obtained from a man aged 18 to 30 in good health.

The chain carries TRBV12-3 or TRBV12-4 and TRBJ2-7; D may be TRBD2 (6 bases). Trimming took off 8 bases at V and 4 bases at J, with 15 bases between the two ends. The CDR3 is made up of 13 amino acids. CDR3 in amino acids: CASCRRGGYEQYF. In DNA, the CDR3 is TGTGCCAGCTGTAGGAGGGGCGGGTACGAGCAGTACTTC.

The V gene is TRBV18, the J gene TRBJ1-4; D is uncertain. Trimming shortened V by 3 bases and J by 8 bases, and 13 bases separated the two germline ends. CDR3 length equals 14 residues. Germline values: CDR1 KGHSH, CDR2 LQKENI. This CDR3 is CASSPGILEEKLFF. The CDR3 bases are TGTGCCAGCTCACCTGGTATTTTGGAGGAAAAACTGTTTTTT. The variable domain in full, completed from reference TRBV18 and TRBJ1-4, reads NAGVMQNPRHLVRRRGQEARLRCSPMKGHSHVYWYRQLPEEGLKFMVYLQKENIIDESGMPKERFSAEFPKEGPSILRIQQVVRGDSAAYFCASSPGILEEKLFFGSGTQLSVL.

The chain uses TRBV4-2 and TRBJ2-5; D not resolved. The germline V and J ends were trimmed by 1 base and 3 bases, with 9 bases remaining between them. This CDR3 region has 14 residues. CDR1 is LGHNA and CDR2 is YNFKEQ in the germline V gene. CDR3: CASSQAWKKETQYF. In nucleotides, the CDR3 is TGTGCCAGCAGCCAAGCCTGGAAGAAAGAGACCCAGTACTTC.

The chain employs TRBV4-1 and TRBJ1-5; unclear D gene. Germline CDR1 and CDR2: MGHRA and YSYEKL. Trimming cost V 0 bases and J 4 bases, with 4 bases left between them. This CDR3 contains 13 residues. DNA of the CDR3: TGCGCCAGCAGCCAAGAGGTAAATCAGCCCCAGCATTTT. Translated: CASSQEVNQPQHF.